This is a list of T cell receptor beta chains from one sample in a study of blood T cell repertoires in COVID-19. Repertoires were generated with immunoSEQ multiplex PCR, while TCRdb's copy carries only in-frame clones and drops some. The repertoire holds 250,000 to 300,000 clones, with approximately 91% as singletons. Sequencing was carried out using PBMCs or T cells enriched from blood (not recorded which). The receptors come from a woman aged 40 to 55 who had recovered from COVID-19. Both conserved end residues are part of each CDR3. Each record gives: CDR3 length, D gene, clone size, J gene, V gene, CDR3 protein, CDR3 DNA. The D gene is left open where the match is weak. The size of a clone is reported for some rows only, either as once, few or many, or as a class for expanded clones.

cdr3_length: 11
d_call: TRBD1
clone_size: .
j_call: TRBJ2-7
v_call: TRBV12-3/TRBV12-4
cdr3_aa: CASSWGQKVNF
cdr3_nt: TGTGCCAGCAGTTGGGGACAGAAGGTAAACTTC

cdr3_length: 11
d_call: .
clone_size: .
j_call: TRBJ2-7
v_call: TRBV20-1
cdr3_aa: CSAGQAHEQYF
cdr3_nt: TGCAGTGCTGGCCAGGCACACGAGCAGTACTTC

cdr3_length: 14
d_call: .
clone_size: .
j_call: TRBJ1-4
v_call: TRBV5-6
cdr3_aa: CASSNRPYNEKLFF
cdr3_nt: TGTGCCAGCAGCAACAGGCCTTATAATGAAAAACTGTTTTTT

cdr3_length: 14
d_call: .
clone_size: .
j_call: TRBJ1-4
v_call: TRBV30
cdr3_aa: CAWSVRGLVEKLFF
cdr3_nt: TGTGCCTGGAGTGTACGTGGGCTGGTTGAAAAACTGTTTTTT

cdr3_length: 15
d_call: TRBD2
clone_size: .
j_call: TRBJ2-5
v_call: TRBV18
cdr3_aa: CASSSPGLAQETQYF
cdr3_nt: TGTGCCAGCTCATCCCCAGGACTAGCACAAGAGACCCAGTACTTC

cdr3_length: 16
d_call: .
clone_size: .
j_call: TRBJ1-2
v_call: TRBV5-1
cdr3_aa: CASSLDVTGGIDGYTF
cdr3_nt: TGCGCCAGCAGCTTGGACGTGACAGGCGGTATAGATGGCTACACCTTC

cdr3_length: 13
d_call: TRBD1
clone_size: few
j_call: TRBJ1-1
v_call: TRBV29-1
cdr3_aa: CSASTGTNTEAFF
cdr3_nt: TGCAGCGCCTCGACAGGGACGAACACTGAAGCTTTCTTT

cdr3_length: 13
d_call: .
clone_size: .
j_call: TRBJ1-1
v_call: TRBV6-5
cdr3_aa: CASSRDRNTEAFF
cdr3_nt: TGTGCCAGCAGTCGTGACAGGAACACTGAAGCTTTCTTT

cdr3_length: 12
d_call: .
clone_size: .
j_call: TRBJ2-7
v_call: TRBV5-6
cdr3_aa: CASSLAVNEQYF
cdr3_nt: TGTGCCAGCAGCTTGGCTGTAAACGAGCAGTACTTC

cdr3_length: 18
d_call: TRBD1
clone_size: .
j_call: TRBJ1-5
v_call: TRBV30
cdr3_aa: CAWSAGQGGSYSNQPQHF
cdr3_nt: TGTGCCTGGAGCGCGGGACAGGGGGGGAGCTATAGCAATCAGCCCCAGCATTTT

cdr3_length: 15
d_call: .
clone_size: .
j_call: TRBJ2-7
v_call: TRBV6-6
cdr3_aa: CASSYSMPSFYEQYF
cdr3_nt: TGTGCCAGCAGTTACTCGATGCCCAGTTTCTACGAGCAGTACTTC

cdr3_length: 15
d_call: .
clone_size: .
j_call: TRBJ1-3
v_call: TRBV12-5
cdr3_aa: CASGRHSDAGNTIYF
cdr3_nt: TGTGCTAGTGGGAGGCATAGTGACGCTGGAAACACCATATATTTT

cdr3_length: 16
d_call: .
clone_size: few
j_call: TRBJ1-4
v_call: TRBV9
cdr3_aa: CASSVGHRATNEKLFF
cdr3_nt: TGTGCCAGCAGCGTAGGTCACAGGGCAACTAATGAAAAACTGTTTTTT

cdr3_length: 16
d_call: TRBD2
clone_size: .
j_call: TRBJ2-5
v_call: TRBV5-1
cdr3_aa: CASSRDPGLASETQYF
cdr3_nt: TGCGCCAGCAGCAGAGATCCGGGACTAGCGTCAGAGACCCAGTACTTC

cdr3_length: 15
d_call: TRBD1
clone_size: .
j_call: TRBJ2-7
v_call: TRBV19
cdr3_aa: CASTKGQGASYEQYF
cdr3_nt: TGTGCCAGTACCAAAGGACAGGGGGCTTCCTACGAGCAGTACTTC

cdr3_length: 15
d_call: .
clone_size: .
j_call: TRBJ2-6
v_call: TRBV27
cdr3_aa: CASSSADSGANVLTF
cdr3_nt: TGTGCCAGCAGTTCTGCAGACTCTGGGGCCAACGTCCTGACTTTC

cdr3_length: 15
d_call: TRBD1
clone_size: .
j_call: TRBJ1-2
v_call: TRBV5-1
cdr3_aa: CASSSPGQGAYGYTF
cdr3_nt: TGCGCCAGCAGCTCGCCCGGACAGGGGGCTTATGGCTACACCTTC